These 31 T cell receptor beta chains originate from one sample sequenced in a study of early T cells in non-severe SARS-CoV-2 infection. TCRdb used MiXCR to reprocess the 5' RACE reads, holding one entry per CDR3 protein. Here the sample spans some 80,000 distinct CDR3 sequences, 5% being singletons. The sample here was whole blood, taken at baseline. The receptors were gathered from an adult who was a healthcare worker with PCR-confirmed SARS-CoV-2 infection or an uninfected control (not recorded which).

The rearrangement uses TRBV6-6 and TRBJ2-3; 12 positions match TRBD2. Germline lookup yields CDR1 MNHNY and CDR2 SVGAGI (reference sequence). V dropped 6 bases and J dropped 0; count of bases not matched to a gene: 10. CDR3 size: 18 residues. The CDR3 DNA is TGTGCCAGCAGCCTCCGACGGACTAGCGGGACAAGCACAGATACGCAGTATTTT. Amino acids: CASSLRRTSGTSTDTQYF.

The sample holds many counts of this clonotype. J is TRBJ2-7 and V is TRBV5-6; D possibly uses TRBD1 or TRBD2 (5 bases each). The length of the CDR3 is 13 residues. Trimming took 4 bases from V and 2 from J, leaving 10 bases between them. Germline values: CDR1 SGHDT, CDR2 YYEEEE. CDR3 coding DNA: TGTGCCAGCAGCCCTGGGACGGCCTACGAGCAGTACTTC. It specifies CASSPGTAYEQYF.

This clonotype showed up many times. The V and J genes are TRBV7-2 and TRBJ1-1; 7 bases match TRBD1. The CDR3 consists of 16 residues. Germline V lookup: CDR1 SGHTA, CDR2 FQGNSA. V was clipped by 3 bases and J by 4 bases; unmatched bases: 11. DNA for the CDR3: TGTGCCAGCAGCTTGTTAGGTAGGGGGCTCGGCACTGAAGCTTTCTTT. Translating it yields CASSLLGRGLGTEAFF.

This clonotype was seen many times. CDR3 DNA: TGTGCCAGCAGTCCTAACCGGGACAGCGAAGCTTTCTTT. Protein product: CASSPNRDSEAFF. J is TRBJ1-1 and V is TRBV6-5; 7 bases map to TRBD1. The J segment lost 8 bases and the V segment lost 5 bases, leaving 8 bases of the junction unmatched. This CDR3 has 13 residues. In germline, CDR1 is MNHEY, CDR2 SVGAGI.

This clonotype occurred many times. The chain combines TRBV12-3 or TRBV12-4 with TRBJ2-3; 8 bases match TRBD2. V shed 6 bases and J 5 bases; nucleotides not matched to a gene: 7. The CDR3 spans 14 residues. CDR3 DNA: TGTGCCAGCAGGAAGCGGGAGCAAGGAGATACGCAGTATTTT. Translated, it gives CASRKREQGDTQYF.

This clonotype was observed at least ten times. This chain connects TRBV29-1 to TRBJ2-6, with D possibly matching TRBD1 (6 bases). Trimming left V 5 bases short and J 0 bases short, with 17 bases between. This CDR3 spans 17 amino acids. Germline CDR1 SQVTM, CDR2 ANQGSEA. The CDR3 DNA reads as TGCAGCGTTTGGATCGACAGGACCCTCTCTGGGGCCAACGTCCTGACTTTC. It translates to CSVWIDRTLSGANVLTF. Full variable domain (outside the CDR3, taken from reference TRBV29-1 and TRBJ2-6): SAVISQKPSRDICQRGTSLTIQCQVDSQVTMMFWYRQQPGQSLTLIATANQGSEATYESGFVIDKFPISRPNLTFSTLTVSNMSPEDSSIYLCSVWIDRTLSGANVLTFGAGSRLTVL.

This chain connects TRBV9 to TRBJ1-5; TRBD1 matches 7 bases. Germline V lookup: CDR1 SGDLS, CDR2 YYNGEE. V lost 4 bases to trimming and J lost 8 bases; unmatched junction nucleotides: 12. The CDR3 covers 15 residues. CDR3 coding DNA: TGTGCCAGCAGCCCCGACCCGACAGGGATGGAGCCCCAGCATTTT. Protein sequence: CASSPDPTGMEPQHF.

This chain uses TRBV5-1 with TRBJ1-1, with 8 nucleotides matching TRBD1. Germline trimming cut 7 bases from V and 5 bases from J; bases unmatched to any gene: 10. Germline loops: CDR1 SGHRS, CDR2 YFSETQ. CDR3 size: 14 residues. This CDR3 is CASRTRQGITEAFF. The CDR3, as DNA: TGCGCCAGCCGCACCAGACAGGGGATAACTGAAGCTTTCTTT.

The chain uses TRBV30 and TRBJ1-4, with D possibly matching TRBD1 (5 bases). V lost 5 bases, J lost 6 bases, and 13 bases lay in between. Germline values: CDR1 GTSNPN, CDR2 SVGIG (reference sequence). The CDR3 loop spans 13 amino acids. This CDR3 is CAWEGQGYEKLFF. The CDR3 DNA sequence: TGTGCCTGGGAAGGCCAGGGTTATGAAAAACTGTTTTTT. Looking up the rest from reference TRBV30 and TRBJ1-4 gives the full variable domain: SQTIHQWPATLVQPVGSPLSLECTVEGTSNPNLYWYRQAAGRGLQLLFYSVGIGQISSEVPQNLSASRPQDRQFILSSKKLLLSDSGFYLCAWEGQGYEKLFFGSGTQLSVL.

V and J are TRBV5-1 and TRBJ1-1, with 9 nucleotides matching TRBD1. Germline CDR1 and CDR2: SGHRS and YFSETQ. The CDR3 consists of 15 residues. V lost 2 bases and J lost 6; bases outside the gene matches: 8. CDR3 in amino acids: CASSFGDRDFPEAFF. The CDR3 bases are TGCGCCAGCAGCTTCGGGGACAGGGACTTCCCTGAAGCTTTCTTT.

V gene TRBV3-1 combines with J gene TRBJ2-1; D uncertain. The CDR3 runs to 16 residues. The germline V gene encodes CDR1 LGHDT and CDR2 YNNKEL (reference sequence). Trimming took off 0 bases at V and 4 bases at J, with 13 bases between the two ends. In nucleotides, the CDR3 is TGTGCCAGCAGCCAAGACCAGCCGGACCCATACAATGAGCAGTTCTTC. Translated: CASSQDQPDPYNEQFF.

The rearrangement joins TRBV14 to TRBJ1-2; no clear D. Between the trimmed V and J ends, which lost 4 bases and 8 bases, there was a span of 11 bases. Germline V lookup: CDR1 SGHDN, CDR2 FVKESK. The CDR3 consists of 12 residues. The CDR3 coding sequence is TGTGCCAGCAGCCGCGAAATGAGAGGCTACACCTTC. Encoded protein: CASSREMRGYTF.

This clonotype appeared many times. The chain carries TRBV10-1 and TRBJ2-3, with D unresolved. The V gene lost 2 bases and the J gene lost 4 bases, with 7 bases spanning the gap. The CDR3 has 13 residues. Germline CDR1 is WNHNN and CDR2 is SYGVQD (reference sequence). CDR3 nucleotide sequence: TGCGCCAGCAGTGAGACGGGTCCAGATACGCAGTATTTT. It yields the protein CASSETGPDTQYF.

The table lists this clonotype with many counts. The V call is TRBV5-6, the J call TRBJ2-4; the D gene is possibly TRBD2 (6 bases). CDR1 and CDR2 (germline): SGHDT, YYEEEE. V lost 4 bases and J lost 3, with 14 bases in between. The CDR3 has 15 residues. For the CDR3, the DNA is TGTGCCAGCAGCCAAGGGACTCTGGGCAAAAACATTCAGTACTTC. It translates to CASSQGTLGKNIQYF.

There are many counts of this clonotype. V and J are TRBV4-1 and TRBJ2-1; 9 bases are shared with TRBD1. Germline V gene data show CDR1 as MGHRA and CDR2 as YSYEKL. CDR3 length: 14 amino acids. The V and J ends lost 6 bases and 7 bases, in that order; junction bases with no gene match: 7. The CDR3, as DNA: TGCGCCAGCAGACACTCACAGGGGGCAAATGAGCAGTTCTTC. Protein sequence: CASRHSQGANEQFF.

This chain joins TRBV5-1 and TRBJ2-2, with 7 bases fitting TRBD1. The CDR3 sequence is 15 residues long. Germline assignment: CDR1 SGHRS and CDR2 YFSETQ. Trimming removed 4 bases from V and 6 bases from J; junction bases left unmatched: 9. In nucleotides, the CDR3 is TGCGCCAGCAGCCCTGGACAGGTCAAGGCCGGGGAGCTGTTTTTT. It yields the protein CASSPGQVKAGELFF.

This clonotype was seen repeatedly, ten times or more. The V gene is TRBV28, the J gene TRBJ1-5; D is possibly TRBD1 (5 bases). Germline V gene sequence: CDR1 MDHEN, CDR2 SYDVKM. V was pared by 10 bases and J by 1 base, with 11 bases between. The CDR3 runs to 13 residues. The CDR3 reads CATRQFSNQPQHF. DNA for the CDR3: TGTGCCACCCGACAGTTCAGCAATCAGCCCCAGCATTTT.

This rearrangement joins TRBV6-6 to TRBJ2-7; 8 bases are shared with TRBD2. Per the germline V gene, CDR1 is MNHNY and CDR2 is SVGAGI (reference sequence). V shed 0 bases, J shed 4 bases, and the junction held 11 bases outside the gene matches. CDR3 length equals 17 residues. The CDR3: CASSYSSLREGGYEQYF. The CDR3 DNA follows: TGTGCCAGCAGTTACTCGAGTTTACGGGAGGGGGGGTACGAGCAGTACTTC.

The chain employs TRBV7-8 and TRBJ2-7, with D unresolved. Germline V CDR1 and CDR2: SGHVS, FQNEAQ. CDR3 size: 14 residues. V was shortened by 1 base and J by 3 bases, with 10 bases between the two germline ends. CDR3 nucleotides: TGTGCCAGCAGCTTAGTCCCGGCGAACTACGAGCAGTACTTC. Translated: CASSLVPANYEQYF.

This clonotype was seen ten or more times. The genes are TRBV4-1 and TRBJ2-7; 9 bases align to TRBD1. The ends lost 2 bases at V and 4 bases at J; junction bases unmatched: 6. The CDR3 spans 15 residues. CDR1 and CDR2 (germline): MGHRA, YSYEKL. The CDR3 DNA reads TGCGCCAGCAGCCAAAAGCCGGGACAGGGTTACGAGCAGTACTTC. It translates to CASSQKPGQGYEQYF.

This clonotype occurred many times. The chain joins TRBV19 to TRBJ2-1, with 9 bases identical to TRBD2. This CDR3 region has 17 residues. The V gene's germline CDR1 is LNHDA and CDR2 SQIVND (reference sequence). With 2 bases clipped from V and 7 bases from J, the junction kept 12 bases outside the gene matches. In DNA, the CDR3 is TGTGCCAGTAGTATAAGGGCCGGGACTAGCTCTGCGAATGAGCAGTTCTTC. It yields the protein CASSIRAGTSSANEQFF. The variable domain in full, completed from reference TRBV19 and TRBJ2-1, reads DGGITQSPKYLFRKEGQNVTLSCEQNLNHDAMYWYRQDPGQGLRLIYYSQIVNDFQKGDIAEGYSVSREKKESFPLTVTSAQKNPTAFYLCASSIRAGTSSANEQFFGPGTRLTVL.

This clonotype was counted between two and nine times. The chain couples TRBV28 to TRBJ2-7, with D perhaps TRBD1 (5 bases). Germline-derived CDR1 and CDR2 are MDHEN and SYDVKM. CDR3 size: 13 residues. Trimming left V 6 bases short and J 1 base short, with 10 bases between. The DNA for the CDR3 is TGTGCCAGCAGAGCAGGGAATTCCTACGAGCAGTACTTC. It translates to CASRAGNSYEQYF.

The chain links TRBV12-3 or TRBV12-4 to TRBJ2-1; 13 bases match TRBD2. This CDR3 region has 16 residues. Trimming removed 5 bases from V and 9 bases from J; junction bases left unmatched: 10. The CDR3 DNA sequence: TGTGCCAGCAGTCTCCCAGGACTAGCGGGAGTAGCTGAGCAGTTCTTC. It specifies CASSLPGLAGVAEQFF.

In its sample, this clonotype was seen many times. The genes are TRBV6-2 or TRBV6-3 and TRBJ2-3; TRBD2 might be the D (5 bases). V lost 6 bases and J 0 bases, leaving 7 bases between the germline ends. The germline gives CDR1 MNHEY, CDR2 SVGEGT. The CDR3 totals 13 residues. CDR3 in amino acids: CASREASTDTQYF. The CDR3 DNA sequence: TGTGCCAGCAGGGAGGCCAGCACAGATACGCAGTATTTT.

The rearrangement joins TRBV3-1 to TRBJ2-7; 7 positions match TRBD2. CDR3 length: 15 residues. V shed 4 bases, J shed 3 bases, and the junction held 9 bases outside the gene matches. Germline CDR1 is LGHDT and CDR2 is YNNKEL (reference sequence). The CDR3 region has the DNA TGTGCCAGCAGCCCCTCCGGGGACTACCGCTACGAGCAGTACTTC. Translation: CASSPSGDYRYEQYF.

This clonotype appeared many times. The chain combines TRBV13 with TRBJ2-7; 12 bases are a match to TRBD2. Germline V gives CDR1 PRHDT, CDR2 FYEKMQ (reference sequence). The CDR3 totals 16 residues. Trimming at V came to 0 bases and at J to 6 bases, leaving 6 bases not matched to a gene. The CDR3 DNA is TGTGCCAGCAGCTTAGGAGAGACTAGCGGGGGCCCCGAGCAGTACTTC. It codes for CASSLGETSGGPEQYF.

This clonotype was picked up many times. The rearrangement links TRBV12-3 or TRBV12-4 to TRBJ2-5, with TRBD2 as a possible D gene (6 bases). There are 14 residues in the CDR3. Trimming took off 3 bases at V and 1 base at J, with 9 bases between the two ends. The CDR3 region has the DNA TGTGCCAGCAGTTTTGGGAGGATCCAAGAGACCCAGTACTTC. It codes for CASSFGRIQETQYF.

This clonotype was seen many times. In DNA, the CDR3 is TGCAGTGCTGAGGGTTCGAACACTGAAGCTTTCTTT. Its protein is CSAEGSNTEAFF. V usage is TRBV20-1 and J usage is TRBJ1-1; D is uncertain. The CDR3 totals 12 residues. The germline CDR1 and CDR2 sequences are DFQATT and SNEGSKA (reference sequence). The V gene lost 5 bases and the J gene lost 1 base, with 8 bases spanning the gap.

This clonotype was counted many times. The rearrangement joins TRBV12-3 or TRBV12-4 to TRBJ1-5; D is possibly TRBD1 (5 bases). The CDR3 extends over 16 amino acids. The V and J ends lost 4 bases and 2 bases respectively, with 15 bases between them. The DNA of the CDR3 is TGTGCCAGCAGTTCCCAACGGAGGGGTGGCAATCAGCCCCAGCATTTT. Translating gives CASSSQRRGGNQPQHF.

At least ten counts were recorded for this clonotype. The chain combines TRBV20-1 with TRBJ2-2, with 9 bases identical to TRBD1. The germline V gene encodes CDR1 DFQATT and CDR2 SNEGSKA (reference sequence). V trimming: 6 bases; J trimming: 4 bases; junction bases outside the gene matches: 6. The CDR3 is 14 amino acids. CDR3 in amino acids: CSARDRETTGELFF. CDR3 DNA sequence: TGCAGTGCCCGGGACAGGGAGACCACCGGGGAGCTGTTTTTT.

This clonotype was counted between two and nine times. This chain links TRBV14 with TRBJ2-4; 9 bases are a match to TRBD2. The germline V gene has CDR1 SGHDN and CDR2 FVKESK. The CDR3 length is 16 residues. V gave up 3 bases and J gave up 1 base; unmatched junction bases: 4. As DNA, the CDR3 is TGTGCCAGCAGCCAGCCTAGCGGGAACGCCAAAAACATTCAGTACTTC. This encodes CASSQPSGNAKNIQYF.